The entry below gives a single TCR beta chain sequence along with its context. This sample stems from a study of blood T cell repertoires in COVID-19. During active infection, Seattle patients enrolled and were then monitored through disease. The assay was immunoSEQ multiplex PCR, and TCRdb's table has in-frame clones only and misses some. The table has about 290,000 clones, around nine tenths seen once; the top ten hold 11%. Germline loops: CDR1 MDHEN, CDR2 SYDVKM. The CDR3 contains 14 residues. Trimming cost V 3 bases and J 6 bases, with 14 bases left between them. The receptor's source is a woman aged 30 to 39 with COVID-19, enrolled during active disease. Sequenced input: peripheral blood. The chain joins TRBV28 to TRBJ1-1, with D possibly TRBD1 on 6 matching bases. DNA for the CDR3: TGTGCCAGCAGTTTCACAGGGAGTTCCCCTGAAGCTTTCTTT. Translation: CASSFTGSSPEAFF.